The 9 T cell receptor beta chains below come from one sample, sequenced in a study of T cell repertoires in cytomegalovirus infection. Each CDR3 protein gets one entry after TCRdb re-called the reads with MiXCR. This sample carries roughly 500,000 distinct CDR3 sequences, about 11% of them seen once, and the ten largest clones take approximately 10%. Sequencing was performed on PBMCs. The receptors stem from a human donor in good health (CMV status not recorded). Some clones in this sample may be carry-over from other donors' samples.

The table lists this clonotype with many counts. V gene TRBV5-1 combines with J gene TRBJ2-1; a possible D gene is TRBD2 (5 bases). Looked up from germline, CDR1 is SGHRS and CDR2 is YFSETQ. The CDR3 runs 17 residues. V lost 4 bases and J 6 bases, leaving 23 bases between the germline ends. This chain's CDR3 is CASSPLAPGSGINEQFF. The CDR3 nucleotides are TGCGCCAGCAGCCCGTTAGCGCCGGGGTCGGGTATCAATGAGCAGTTCTTC.

Only a few counts were recorded for this clonotype. This chain uses TRBV19 with TRBJ1-2; D uncertain. Germline CDR1 is LNHDA and CDR2 is SQIVND (reference sequence). The CDR3 length is 10 residues. V lost 9 bases and J lost 4, with 6 bases in between. The CDR3 reads CASSLYGYTF. As DNA, the CDR3 is TGTGCCAGCAGCCTCTATGGCTACACCTTC.

In this sample, this clonotype turned up a few times. The CDR3 spells CASSRATGSNEKLFF. CDR3 in DNA: TGTGCCAGCAGTCGGGCGACAGGGTCTAATGAAAAACTGTTTTTT. The J gene is TRBJ1-4, the V gene TRBV7-6; 7 positions agree with TRBD1. Germline assignment: CDR1 SGHVS and CDR2 FNYEAQ. After removal of 6 bases from V and 3 bases from J, the junction contained 7 bases not matched to a gene. There are 15 residues in the CDR3.

This clonotype has at least ten counts. The chain employs TRBV7-8 and TRBJ2-6; D may be TRBD2 (6 bases). Germline V lookup: CDR1 SGHVS, CDR2 FQNEAQ. Trimming left V 5 bases short and J 4 bases short, with 21 bases between. CDR3 length: 18 residues. The CDR3 region has the DNA TGTGCCAGCAGCCCCCCGGAGGGCAGGGAGGACGGGGCCAACGTCCTGACTTTC. Its protein product is CASSPPEGREDGANVLTF.

The sample holds many counts of this clonotype. The chain couples TRBV12-3 or TRBV12-4 to TRBJ1-2; perhaps TRBD1 as D (5 bases). The CDR3 contains 13 residues. V lost 2 bases and J 9 bases, leaving 13 bases between the germline ends. As DNA, the CDR3 is TGTGCCAGCAGTTTAAGTGGGACTGATCGCTACACCTTC. This gives the protein CASSLSGTDRYTF.

A remark on this clonotype: Possible read error: a much larger clone is one base away. The genes are TRBV19 and TRBJ1-2; 10 bases are a match to TRBD1. This CDR3 contains 17 residues. Germline CDR1 is LNHDA and CDR2 is SQIVND (reference sequence). The CDR3 nucleotides read TGTGCCAGAAGTACCCCGGGACAGGGGACCCTTAACTATGGCTACACCTTC. This translates into CARSTPGQGTLNYGYTF.

The sample holds many counts of this clonotype. V is TRBV10-2 and J is TRBJ1-1; D is uncertain. V gave up 0 bases and J gave up 7 bases, with 12 bases separating them. Germline loops: CDR1 WSHSY, CDR2 SAAADI. This CDR3 spans 14 amino acids. The chain's CDR3 is CASSESSSSGEAFF. Written as DNA, the CDR3 is TGCGCCAGCAGTGAGTCATCGAGTTCTGGTGAAGCTTTCTTT.

This clonotype was found many times. The rearrangement links TRBV6-1 to TRBJ1-2; tentatively, D is TRBD1 (5 bases). The CDR3 is 14 amino acids. V lost 7 bases and J lost 7, with 19 bases in between. Germline lookup yields CDR1 MNHNS and CDR2 SASEGT. CDR3 DNA sequence: TGTGCCAGCACCCCCCGGGGGGGGAATGGTGGCTACACCTTC. Translating it yields CASTPRGGNGGYTF.

The rearrangement links TRBV7-9 to TRBJ1-6; weak D call: TRBD1 (6 bases). This CDR3 has 15 amino acids. Trimming left V 1 base short and J 8 bases short, with 12 bases between. Looked up from germline, CDR1 is SEHNR and CDR2 is FQNEAQ (reference sequence). The CDR3 DNA follows: TGTGCCAGCAGCTTAGGTCGCAGGGGAGATTCACCCCTCCACTTT. Its protein is CASSLGRRGDSPLHF.